Listed below are T cell receptor beta chains from one sample, sequenced in a study of T cell responses to AZD1222 COVID-19 vaccine. Data came from immunoSEQ multiplex PCR; TCRdb stores just in-frame clones and leaves some out. The data contain about 120,000 clones, roughly 90% of them singletons. The material was peripheral blood, obtained on day 0 of AZD1222 vaccination. The receptors were gathered from an adult in good health. The CDR3 runs from the conserved cysteine through the conserved F or W. D genes are given only for firm matches. Rows give clone size only sometimes, using once, few, many, or a class for an expanded clone.

TRBJ2-3 | 13 | TRBD1 | TRBV28 | - | TGTGCCATCGGGACAGTCAATACAGATACGCAGTATTTT | CAIGTVNTDTQYF
TRBJ2-7 | 14 | - | TRBV11-2 | - | TGTGCCAGCAGCTTACGGACTGGGGACTACGAGCAGTACTTC | CASSLRTGDYEQYF
TRBJ2-2 | 16 | - | TRBV3-1/TRBV3-2 | - | TGTGCCAGCAGCCGGCTTGCGACAGCGAACACCGGGGAGCTGTTTTTT | CASSRLATANTGELFF
TRBJ1-5 | 14 | - | TRBV3-1/TRBV3-2 | - | TGTGCCAGCAGCCAAAGTACCATAGGTCAGCCCCAGCATTTT | CASSQSTIGQPQHF
TRBJ1-5 | 14 | - | TRBV5-8 | - | TGTGCCAGCAGCTTGGTCAAACCTAATCAGCCCCAGCATTTT | CASSLVKPNQPQHF
TRBJ2-5 | 12 | - | TRBV6-5 | - | TGTGCCAGCAGTTTAAGCCTGGAGACCCAGTACTTC | CASSLSLETQYF
TRBJ1-4 | 20 | TRBD1 | TRBV18 | once | TGTGCCAGCTCACCACCAGGTTCGACAGGGAAGTCGGATGGTAATGAAAAACTGTTTTTT | CASSPPGSTGKSDGNEKLFF
TRBJ2-1 | 16 | TRBD2 | TRBV19 | - | TGTGCCAGTAGTATGGTAGCGGGGGCTTCCTACAATGAGCAGTTCTTC | CASSMVAGASYNEQFF
TRBJ2-1 | 15 | TRBD2 | TRBV28 | - | TGTGCCAGCAGTTTGGTTAGCGGGGCGACGGAGGAGCAGTTCTTC | CASSLVSGATEEQFF
TRBJ1-6 | 14 | - | TRBV7-3 | - | TGTGCCAGCAGCTTTTCGGGGGTGGGTTCACCCCTCCACTTT | CASSFSGVGSPLHF
TRBJ1-2 | 12 | - | TRBV6-5 | once | TGTGCCAGCGGGGGACCCAACTATGGCTACACCTTC | CASGGPNYGYTF
TRBJ1-6 | 16 | - | TRBV7-3 | - | TGTGCCAGCAGCTTAAGCCCGACGGGAAATAATTCACCCCTCCACTTT | CASSLSPTGNNSPLHF
TRBJ2-1 | 13 | - | TRBV18 | - | TGTGCCAGCTCACCCGGGACTGCCAATGAGCAGTTCTTC | CASSPGTANEQFF
TRBJ2-5 | 15 | TRBD2 | TRBV18 | once | TGTGCCAGCTCACTCTCGACTAGCGGAGAAGAGACCCAGTACTTC | CASSLSTSGEETQYF
TRBJ2-7 | 15 | - | TRBV5-1 | - | TGCGCCAGCAGCCCTGGGGGGTCGACCTTCTACGAGCAGTACTTC | CASSPGGSTFYEQYF
TRBJ2-7 | 13 | - | TRBV15 | - | TGTGCCACCAGCAGAGGAGCATCCTACGAGCAGTACTTC | CATSRGASYEQYF
TRBJ2-2 | 15 | - | TRBV5-1 | - | TGCGCCAGCAGCATAAGACTAGCGAACACCGGGGAGCTGTTTTTT | CASSIRLANTGELFF
TRBJ1-5 | 16 | TRBD1 | TRBV7-8 | - | TGTGCCAGCAGCCGCCGGGAGGCAGGGGGTGGCCAGCCCCAGCATTTT | CASSRREAGGGQPQHF
TRBJ2-1 | 15 | TRBD1 | TRBV24-1 | few | TGTGCCACCAGTGCCGCAACAGGGGCTAACAATGAGCAGTTCTTC | CATSAATGANNEQFF
TRBJ1-1 | 16 | - | TRBV4-1 | many | TGCGCCAGCAGCCACCTCCGGACCCATCGGAACACTGAAGCTTTCTTT | CASSHLRTHRNTEAFF
TRBJ1-1 | 12 | - | TRBV28 | once | TGTGCCAGCAGTGTCCCTGAGGGGGGAGCTTTCTTT | CASSVPEGGAFF
TRBJ1-6 | 13 | - | TRBV5-5 | - | TGTGCCAGCAGCTTGGTGGAGGGTTCACCCCTCCACTTT | CASSLVEGSPLHF
TRBJ2-1 | 16 | TRBD2 | TRBV19 | - | TGTGCCAGTAGTATCGGGGGGTCGGGAGGGCATAATGAGCAGTTCTTC | CASSIGGSGGHNEQFF
TRBJ1-1 | 15 | - | TRBV5-1 | - | TGCGCCAGCAGCTTGGAGGACGTGGAAAGCACTGAAGCTTTCTTT | CASSLEDVESTEAFF
TRBJ2-6 | 20 | - | TRBV18 | - | TGTGCCAGCTCACCATCGACAGTGGGCACGCTTGGGACTGGGGCCAACGTCCTGACTTTC | CASSPSTVGTLGTGANVLTF
TRBJ2-7 | 13 | - | TRBV13 | - | TGTGCCAGCAGCAAGAGGTCCACCTACGAGCAGTACTTC | CASSKRSTYEQYF
TRBJ2-5 | 15 | - | TRBV28 | - | TGTGCCAGCAGTTTACCCAGGGGCCCTAAAGAGACCCAGTACTTC | CASSLPRGPKETQYF
TRBJ1-4 | 15 | TRBD1 | TRBV3-1/TRBV3-2 | - | TGTGCCAGCAGCCTCCCGACAGGGGGCAACGAAAAACTGTTTTTT | CASSLPTGGNEKLFF
TRBJ2-3 | 17 | - | TRBV5-1 | - | TGCGCCAGCAGCTTGGGGATATCTGTGGGGGGCGCAGATACGCAGTATTTT | CASSLGISVGGADTQYF
TRBJ2-1 | 14 | - | TRBV7-3 | - | TGTGCCAGCAGCTTAGATACCGCCAACAATGAGCAGTTCTTC | CASSLDTANNEQFF
TRBJ1-4 | 15 | TRBD1 | TRBV5-1 | - | TGCGCCAGCAGACGGGACAGTGCAACTAATGAAAAACTGTTTTTT | CASRRDSATNEKLFF
TRBJ1-5 | 15 | - | TRBV6-1 | - | TGTGCCAGCAGTGAGCCAAGGATGGGCAATCAGCCCCAGCATTTT | CASSEPRMGNQPQHF
TRBJ1-2 | 14 | TRBD1 | TRBV5-4 | - | TGTGCCAGCAGCGTACAGACAGGGTCAGGGTTCTACACCTTC | CASSVQTGSGFYTF
TRBJ1-1 | 13 | - | TRBV2 | - | TGTGCCAGCAGGGGCGAGTGGGGGACTGAAGCTTTCTTT | CASRGEWGTEAFF
TRBJ1-2 | 13 | - | TRBV6-5 | - | TGTGCCATCACCCTCATTGAGGGTCTTGGCTACACCTTC | CAITLIEGLGYTF
TRBJ1-6 | 14 | - | TRBV30 | - | TGTGCCTGGAGTGTACGATCTAGGGTATCACCCCTCCACTTT | CAWSVRSRVSPLHF
TRBJ1-3 | 15 | - | TRBV9 | few | TGTGCCAGCAGCTCCACAGGGTTACCTGGAAACACCATATATTTT | CASSSTGLPGNTIYF
TRBJ2-2 | 14 | - | TRBV20-1 | - | TGCAGTGCTAGTTCTCACAGGAACACCGGGGAGCTGTTTTTT | CSASSHRNTGELFF
TRBJ1-6 | 15 | TRBD1 | TRBV5-5 | once | TGTGCCAGCAGCTTGGGGGACAGCTATAATTCACCCCTCCACTTT | CASSLGDSYNSPLHF
TRBJ2-6 | 19 | TRBD1 | TRBV3-1/TRBV3-2 | - | TGTGCCAGCAGCCAAGGCGACAGGGGGCCGAGCTCTGGGGCCAACGTCCTGACTTTC | CASSQGDRGPSSGANVLTF
TRBJ2-3 | 13 | - | TRBV24-1 | - | TGTGCCACCAGGGGGGGAGGCACAGATACGCAGTATTTT | CATRGGGTDTQYF
TRBJ1-2 | 11 | - | TRBV6-6 | - | TGTGCCAGCAGTCCCCAGGGAGTCTACACCTTC | CASSPQGVYTF
TRBJ1-2 | 15 | - | TRBV4-1 | many | TGCGCCAGCAGCTATCTCAGGCGGGGGGACTATGGCTACACCTTC | CASSYLRRGDYGYTF
TRBJ1-2 | 13 | - | TRBV29-1 | - | TGCAGCGCACGAGGGGACGGAATCTATGGCTACACCTTC | CSARGDGIYGYTF
TRBJ1-1 | 14 | - | TRBV9 | - | TGTGCCAGCAGCGTCGGGACACCGAACACTGAAGCTTTCTTT | CASSVGTPNTEAFF
TRBJ2-3 | 15 | TRBD2 | TRBV7-2 | once | TGTGCCAGCAGCTTAACTAGCGGGAGTGCAGATACGCAGTATTTT | CASSLTSGSADTQYF
TRBJ2-7 | 14 | TRBD1 | TRBV28 | - | TGTGCCAGCAGTTTATCCTACAGGGGCTCCGAGCAGTACTTC | CASSLSYRGSEQYF
TRBJ1-2 | 15 | TRBD1 | TRBV5-1 | - | TGCGCCAGCAGCTCTACAGGGGGCGCTGACTATGGCTACACCTTC | CASSSTGGADYGYTF
TRBJ2-4 | 12 | - | TRBV7-8 | - | TGTGCCAGCAGCCCGAGGTCGGGGCCTCTTAACTTC | CASSPRSGPLNF
TRBJ2-2 | 13 | - | TRBV10-3 | - | TGTGCCATCAGTGAGTCGGACACCGGGGAGCTGTTTTTT | CAISESDTGELFF
TRBJ1-5 | 14 | TRBD1 | TRBV19 | - | TGTGCCAGTAGGACAGGGTATTTAAATCAGCCCCAGCATTTT | CASRTGYLNQPQHF
TRBJ2-3 | 15 | TRBD1 | TRBV7-2 | - | TGTGCCAGCAGCCTTAGGACAGGGAGGACAGATACGCAGTATTTT | CASSLRTGRTDTQYF
TRBJ2-2 | 14 | - | TRBV2 | - | TGTGCCAGCAAGGGGACGGCGAACACCGGGGAGCTGTTTTTT | CASKGTANTGELFF
TRBJ1-1 | 17 | - | TRBV9 | once | TGTGCCAGCAGCGTCGACCCCGGGGGGTTAGGGAACACTGAAGCTTTCTTT | CASSVDPGGLGNTEAFF
TRBJ1-3 | 16 | TRBD1 | TRBV28 | - | TGTGCCAGCACAGGGGGACAGGAATTCTCTGGAAACACCATATATTTT | CASTGGQEFSGNTIYF
TRBJ1-6 | 21 | - | TRBV27 | - | TGTGCCAGCAGCACCCCTTCCCCAGGGGTTGGAAGGAGCTCCTATAATTCACCCCTCCACTTT | CASSTPSPGVGRSSYNSPLHF
TRBJ2-7 | 14 | TRBD1 | TRBV12-5 | - | TGTGCTAGTGGTTTGGGACAGGGCCACTACGAGCAGTACTTC | CASGLGQGHYEQYF
TRBJ1-5 | 16 | TRBD1 | TRBV18 | - | TGTGCCAGCTCACCACAGGGGCCAGGGGGCGGACAGCCCCAGCATTTT | CASSPQGPGGGQPQHF
TRBJ2-2 | 15 | - | TRBV11-3 | - | TGTGCCAGTTCTTTGGGGGCAACGAACACCGGGGAGCTGTTTTTT | CASSLGATNTGELFF